These 5 T cell receptor beta chains were all obtained from the same sample, sequenced in a study of blood T cell repertoires in COVID-19. Sequencing used immunoSEQ multiplex PCR; TCRdb keeps in-frame clones, though not all of them. The sample consists of roughly 38,000 clones, 80% to 90% of them appearing once. Sequencing was done on a sample of peripheral blood. These receptors were collected from a woman between 65 and 79 years old with acute or convalescent COVID-19.

The chain links TRBV24-1 to TRBJ1-5; 9 bases map to TRBD1. J was trimmed by 4 bases and V by 4 bases; bases with no gene match: 4. The V gene's germline CDR1 is KGHDR and CDR2 SFDVKD. The length of the CDR3 is 15 residues. This CDR3 reads CATSDGGTGNQPQHF. Here the CDR3 DNA reads TGTGCCACCAGTGACGGCGGGACAGGGAATCAGCCCCAGCATTTT.

The rearrangement links TRBV19 to TRBJ2-1; D is possibly TRBD1 (5 bases). The CDR3 spans 12 residues. Germline V gene data show CDR1 as LNHDA and CDR2 as SQIVND (reference sequence). V gave up 7 bases and J gave up 4 bases, with 8 bases separating them. The CDR3 is CASTTEYNEQFF. DNA for the CDR3: TGTGCCAGTACGACAGAATACAATGAGCAGTTCTTC. Combining the CDR3 with reference TRBV19 and TRBJ2-1 gives the whole variable domain DGGITQSPKYLFRKEGQNVTLSCEQNLNHDAMYWYRQDPGQGLRLIYYSQIVNDFQKGDIAEGYSVSREKKESFPLTVTSAQKNPTAFYLCASTTEYNEQFFGPGTRLTVL.

This sequence joins TRBV29-1 and TRBJ1-2; 9 bases map to TRBD1. J was trimmed by 6 bases and V by 7 bases; bases with no gene match: 9. Germline-derived CDR1 and CDR2 are SQVTM and ANQGSEA. The length of the CDR3 is 13 residues. CDR3 loop: CSGETGTGNGYTF. In DNA, the CDR3 is TGCAGCGGGGAAACCGGGACAGGGAATGGCTACACCTTC.

V gene TRBV29-1 combines with J gene TRBJ2-5; 8 bases are a match to TRBD2. The ends lost 7 bases at V and 2 bases at J; junction bases unmatched: 3. CDR3 length equals 12 residues. Germline CDR1 and CDR2: SQVTM and ANQGSEA. CDR3: CSASGWQETQYF. CDR3 coding DNA: TGCAGCGCTAGCGGGTGGCAAGAGACCCAGTACTTC.

This clone showed up just a few times. The V call is TRBV7-9, the J call TRBJ2-5; a possible D gene is TRBD1 (6 bases). The CDR3 is made up of 15 amino acids. Trimming pared 5 bases from V and 0 bases from J, leaving 13 bases between. Germline V gives CDR1 SEHNR, CDR2 FQNEAQ (reference sequence). The CDR3 nucleotides read TGTGCCAGCAGCATCACAGGGTTGTACCAAGAGACCCAGTACTTC. It is translated as CASSITGLYQETQYF. The full variable domain, with the rest looked up from reference TRBV7-9 and TRBJ2-5, is DTGVSQNPRHKITKRGQNVTFRCDPISEHNRLYWYRQTLGQGPEFLTYFQNEAQLEKSRLLSDRFSAERPKGSFSTLEIQRTEQGDSAMYLCASSITGLYQETQYFGPGTRLLVL.